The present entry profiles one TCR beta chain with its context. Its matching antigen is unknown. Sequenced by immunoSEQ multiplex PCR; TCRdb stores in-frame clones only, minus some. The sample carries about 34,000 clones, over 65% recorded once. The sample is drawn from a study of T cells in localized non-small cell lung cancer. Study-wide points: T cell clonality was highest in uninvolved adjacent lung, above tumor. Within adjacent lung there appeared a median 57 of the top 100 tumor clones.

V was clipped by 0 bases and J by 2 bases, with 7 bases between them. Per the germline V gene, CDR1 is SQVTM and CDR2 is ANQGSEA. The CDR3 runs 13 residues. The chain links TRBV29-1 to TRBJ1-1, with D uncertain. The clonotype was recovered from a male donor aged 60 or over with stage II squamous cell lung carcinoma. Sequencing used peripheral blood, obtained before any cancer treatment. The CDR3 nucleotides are TGCAGCGTTGAAGAAGGGCTCAACACTGAAGCTTTCTTT. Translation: CSVEEGLNTEAFF.